A selection of T cell receptor beta chains follows, all from one sample in a study of cytomegalovirus exposure and HLA in healthy donors. Libraries were prepared by immunoSEQ multiplex PCR; TCRdb keeps only in-frame clonotypes and omits some of them. The repertoire holds roughly 200,000 clones, with about 83% as singletons. Sequencing input: PBMCs. These receptors all come from a female donor in good health and CMV-seronegative. Each CDR3 is given with its conserved first and last residue. The order of the fields is D gene, J gene, clone size, V gene, CDR3 protein, CDR3 DNA. D genes are given only for firm matches. Size tells how often a clone was seen (once, few, many) or the class of an expanded clone, and some rows leave it out.

>-|TRBJ1-1|-|TRBV18
CASSLFGLGQTEAFF
TGTGCCAGCTCACTCTTTGGATTGGGGCAGACTGAAGCTTTCTTT
>TRBD2|TRBJ2-2|-|TRBV27
CASSSRGVAGHTGELFF
TGTGCCAGCAGTTCAAGGGGAGTAGCGGGGCACACCGGGGAGCTGTTTTTT
>-|TRBJ2-7|-|TRBV28
CASSLRPRGASYEQYF
TGTGCCAGCAGTTTACGGCCCAGGGGAGCTTCCTACGAGCAGTACTTC
>TRBD1|TRBJ1-5|-|TRBV28
CASRTGAGQPQHF
TGTGCCAGCAGGACAGGGGCTGGCCAGCCCCAGCATTTT
>-|TRBJ2-7|-|TRBV4-2
CASSQAGDNGYEQYF
TGTGCCAGCAGCCAAGCGGGGGATAATGGCTACGAGCAGTACTTC
>TRBD2|TRBJ2-3|-|TRBV19
CASSIITSGRADTQYF
TGTGCCAGTAGTATCATAACTAGCGGGAGGGCAGATACGCAGTATTTT
>TRBD1|TRBJ1-4|-|TRBV4-2
CASSQGEGQGGNEKLFF
TGTGCCAGCAGCCAAGGGGAAGGACAGGGTGGGAATGAAAAACTGTTTTTT
>-|TRBJ2-4|-|TRBV7-3
CASSLTSSGAKNIQYF
TGTGCCAGCAGCTTAACTAGCTCCGGTGCCAAAAACATTCAGTACTTC
>-|TRBJ1-5|-|TRBV4-1
CASSLEGWSNQPQHF
TGCGCCAGCAGTCTGGAGGGCTGGAGCAATCAGCCCCAGCATTTT
>-|TRBJ1-5|-|TRBV19
CASSKGLRDQPQHF
TGTGCCAGTAGTAAGGGGCTCCGGGATCAGCCCCAGCATTTT
>-|TRBJ2-7|-|TRBV28
CASRREEGQYLFEQYF
TGTGCCAGCAGACGAGAGGAGGGACAGTACCTCTTCGAGCAGTACTTC
>-|TRBJ2-7|-|TRBV30
CAWSESGHGVEYF
TGTGCCTGGAGTGAGTCGGGACACGGGGTGGAGTACTTC
>TRBD1|TRBJ2-1|-|TRBV11-2
CASSLDRAGGRDEQFF
TGTGCCAGCAGCTTAGATCGGGCAGGGGGCAGGGATGAGCAGTTCTTC
>TRBD1|TRBJ2-2|-|TRBV5-4
CASSPHGQGNTGELFF
TGTGCCAGCAGCCCCCATGGACAGGGGAACACCGGGGAGCTGTTTTTT
>-|TRBJ1-5|-|TRBV28
CASSLWIERTNQPQHF
TGTGCCAGCAGTTTATGGATTGAGAGAACCAATCAGCCCCAGCATTTT
>TRBD1|TRBJ1-2|-|TRBV19
CASSGLPGQGVYGYTF
TGTGCCAGTAGTGGCCTCCCAGGACAGGGGGTCTATGGCTACACCTTC
>TRBD1|TRBJ2-3|-|TRBV5-1
CASSWDRETDTQYF
TGCGCCAGCAGCTGGGACAGGGAGACAGATACGCAGTATTTT
>TRBD2|TRBJ2-5|-|TRBV11-2
CASSSAPGLVRTQETQYF
TGTGCCAGCAGCTCCGCACCGGGACTAGTTCGGACCCAAGAGACCCAGTACTTC
>TRBD2|TRBJ2-2|few|TRBV5-1
CASSSGLAGELTGELFF
TGCGCCAGCAGCTCGGGACTAGCGGGAGAGCTCACCGGGGAGCTGTTTTTT
>TRBD1|TRBJ1-1|-|TRBV4-1
CASSPNPTGVTEAFF
TGCGCCAGCAGCCCAAACCCAACAGGGGTCACTGAAGCTTTCTTT
>-|TRBJ2-7|-|TRBV7-2
CASSPLFSGEQYF
TGTGCCAGCAGCCCCCTATTTAGTGGCGAGCAGTACTTC
>TRBD1|TRBJ2-2|-|TRBV15
CATSRDEGARTGELFF
TGTGCCACCAGCAGAGATGAGGGGGCGAGGACCGGGGAGCTGTTTTTT
>TRBD2|TRBJ2-7|-|TRBV2
CASRVAGGIGEQYF
TGTGCCAGCAGAGTAGCGGGAGGGATAGGCGAGCAGTACTTC
>TRBD1|TRBJ2-5|-|TRBV19
CASRDRWIETQYF
TGTGCCAGTAGGGACAGGTGGATAGAGACCCAGTACTTC
>-|TRBJ2-7|-|TRBV10-3
CAIGQLYEQYF
TGTGCCATCGGACAGCTCTACGAGCAGTACTTC
>TRBD1|TRBJ1-1|-|TRBV18
CASSPNTGDTEAFF
TGTGCCAGCTCACCTAATACAGGGGACACTGAAGCTTTCTTT
>-|TRBJ2-7|-|TRBV5-1
CASSLGTENYEQYF
TGCGCCAGCAGCTTGGGGACAGAGAACTACGAGCAGTACTTC
>TRBD2|TRBJ2-3|few|TRBV7-2
CASSLLAGGPGTDTQYF
TGTGCCAGCAGCTTATTGGCGGGAGGGCCTGGGACAGATACGCAGTATTTT
>TRBD2|TRBJ2-7|-|TRBV7-9
CASSAERGGYEQYF
TGTGCCAGCAGCGCCGAGCGGGGGGGCTACGAGCAGTACTTC